This T cell receptor beta chain was obtained from a study of T cells in Graves' hyperthyroidism and ophthalmopathy (dated by TCRdb to about 2019). Regarding the complete study: Peripheral blood was collected at initial diagnosis, before any treatment. To identify distinguishing TCR V-J signatures, a discovery cohort of around 100 patients was used, comprising 43 with Graves' ophthalmopathy and around 57 with stable Graves' hyperthyroidism. Prospective prediction of ophthalmopathy was tested in an independent validation cohort of approximately 19 hyperthyroidism patients and 17 patients who later progressed to ophthalmopathy. The 75 to 100 discovery patients were randomly divided into training and test sets at a 7:3 ratio. The study also compared thyroid tissue and blood T-cell repertoires from 6 or 7 Graves' hyperthyroidism patients. Once sampling was done, hyperthyroidism patients were given methimazole at a starting dose of 30 mg daily, whereas ophthalmopathy patients were given high-dose intravenous methylprednisolone. According to the paper, TCR Vbeta CDR3 sequencing was carried out on more than 120 peripheral blood samples, which came from approximately 41 ophthalmopathy, fewer than 80 hyperthyroidism and roughly 17 progressor patients.

The hyperthyroidism patients were between 18 and 65 years old and newly diagnosed, with a disease duration of less than 2 months. The study excluded patients with uncontrolled infections, other autoimmune diseases, pregnancy or lactation. Diagnoses were established on the basis of clinical symptoms, serum thyroxine and TRAb, thyroid ultrasound, and orbital computed tomography. Blood from progressor patients was collected at the time of first diagnosis with hyperthyroidism, before any ophthalmopathy symptoms had appeared. PBMCs were isolated from about 10 ml of fresh peripheral blood by Ficoll-Paque density gradient centrifugation. Progressor patients were defined as those initially diagnosed with Graves' hyperthyroidism in whom ophthalmopathy developed during follow-up. Total RNA was extracted using Trizol reagent, and RNA quality was assessed on an Agilent 2100 Bioanalyzer. The TCR beta CDR3 regions were amplified from the RNA transcripts. The TCR CDR3 was subjected to a first round of RT-PCR using the HTBI primer set and the Qiagen OneStep RT-PCR kit. Libraries were constructed in a second round of multiplex PCR, after which size selection and purification were performed. Libraries were sequenced paired-end with 100 bp reads on an Illumina HiSeq2000. The study's processing was this. SOAPnuke was used to process the raw data, throwing out any read that contained adapters or uncalled bases, had a mean Phred below 15, or lacked an exact constant-primer or identifier match. COPE v1.2.5 was used to merge high-quality paired reads, and clonotypes were defined as unique nucleotide sequences. MiTCR v1.1 was used to align the clonotypes against IMGT TRBV, TRBD and TRBJ reference segments. The analysis included only V-J combinations with a frequency above 0.0001, which together covered about 99% of the repertoires. The TCS score was defined as the ratio of F50 (clonal expansion) to E x V (chaos), calculated using BLOSUM62-based TCRdist between CDR3 peptides within each V-J. Welch's t-statistics and random forest reduced around 520 V-J features to roughly 13, which were used in a naive Bayes classifier (R e1071). In TCRdb, the public reads were trimmed at Q25 with fastp and aligned with MiXCR, with productive beta chains retained. For every CDR3 protein sequence, its rows merge into one entry that carries the most common genes and DNA. Clone size and V and J calls follow TCRdb, not the original study. Across this sample there are hundreds of thousands of distinct CDR3 sequences, with around 19% seen only once. The top ten hold roughly a sixth of the sample.

In this sample, this clonotype turned up many times. No antigen is known for it. Nothing much larger sits one base from this clone, and base qualities are not available. Here is what the overall study found, with its caveats: No statistical method was used to set the sample size in advance, and investigators knew the group allocation. A 13 V-J signature model separated ophthalmopathy from stable hyperthyroidism, with around 90% sensitivity and roughly 84% specificity in cross-validation and 80%/75% in testing. In validation, the model predicted progression to ophthalmopathy with 55% to 71% sensitivity and approximately 74% specificity, a median of around six months before onset. Most expanded thyroid clonotypes (frequency above 0.001) were also detected in blood, suggesting blood repertoires may reflect thyroid immune responses.

Reading from cysteine to phenylalanine, the CDR3 counts 13 amino acids. Only the CDR3 part of the read is kept: 39 bases, read in frame from the first base. CDR1 and CDR2 are read off the germline V gene (reference sequence) as GTSNPN and SVGIG. V and J are trimmed by 5 bases and 6 bases, and the gene matches miss 7 bases of the junction. The sample consisted of blood. Recombination linked TRBV30 to TRBJ1-1; 9 central nucleotides agree with TRBD1. This clonotype was sampled from a woman between 50 and 59 years old with Graves' hyperthyroidism that later progressed to Graves' ophthalmopathy. The CDR3 has the sequence CAWATGGRSEAFF. The bases read TGTGCCTGGGCCACAGGGGGCAGGTCTGAAGCTTTCTTT.